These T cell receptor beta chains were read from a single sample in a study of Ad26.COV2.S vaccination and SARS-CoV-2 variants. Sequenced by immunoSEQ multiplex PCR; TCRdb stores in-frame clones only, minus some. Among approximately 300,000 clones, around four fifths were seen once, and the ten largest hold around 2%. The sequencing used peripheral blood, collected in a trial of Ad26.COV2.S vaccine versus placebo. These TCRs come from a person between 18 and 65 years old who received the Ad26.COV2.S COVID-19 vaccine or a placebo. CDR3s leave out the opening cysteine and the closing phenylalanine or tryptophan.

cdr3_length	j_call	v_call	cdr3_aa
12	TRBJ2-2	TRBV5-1	ASSLVTGSGELF
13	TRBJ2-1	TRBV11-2	ASSSIAGGHNEQF
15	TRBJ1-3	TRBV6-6	ASSPHRTPASGNTIY
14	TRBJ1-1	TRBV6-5	ASSYGGRGRVAEAF
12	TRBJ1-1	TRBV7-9	ASSFDRAQPEAF
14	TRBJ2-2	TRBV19	ASSISSASTGRELF
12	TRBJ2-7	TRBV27	ASSYRGSIYEQY
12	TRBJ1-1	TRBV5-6	ASSSQGRDTEAF
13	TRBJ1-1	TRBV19	ASTGTGGKNTEAF
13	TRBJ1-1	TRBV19	ASSIEGRQNTEAF
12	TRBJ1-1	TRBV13	ASSLGNMNTEAF
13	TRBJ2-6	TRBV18	ASSPGRSGANVLT
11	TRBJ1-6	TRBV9	ASSVDLSLPLH
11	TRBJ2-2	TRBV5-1	ASSVTSTGELF
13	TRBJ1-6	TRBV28	ASSLPTGINSPLH
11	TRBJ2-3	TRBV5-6	ASSLAGTDTQY
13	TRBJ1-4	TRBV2	ASRVDIGVSEKLF
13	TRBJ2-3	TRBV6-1	ASSELTGGADTQY
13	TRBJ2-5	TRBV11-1	ASSWRGVGQETQY
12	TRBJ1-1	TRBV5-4	ASSLAGRMAEAF
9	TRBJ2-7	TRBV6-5	ARGGPGEQY
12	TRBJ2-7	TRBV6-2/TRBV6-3	ASTPTGLDYEQY
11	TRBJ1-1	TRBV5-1	ASSLAPSTEAF
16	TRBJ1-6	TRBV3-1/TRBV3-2	ASSQDRRTGYSNSPLH
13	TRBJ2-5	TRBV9	ASSVAEGHQETQY
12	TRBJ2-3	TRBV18	ASRSDLSTDTQY
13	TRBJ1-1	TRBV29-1	SVGGTMGGNTEAF
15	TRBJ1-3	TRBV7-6	ASSLIGGHRSGNTIY
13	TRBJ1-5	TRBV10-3	AISEWGEGDQPQH
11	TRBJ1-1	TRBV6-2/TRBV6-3	ASSLQENTEAF
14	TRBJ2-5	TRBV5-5	ASSFRWRGAQETQY
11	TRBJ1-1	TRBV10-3	ATFKSRNTEAF
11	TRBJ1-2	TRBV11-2	ASSLDAIYGYT
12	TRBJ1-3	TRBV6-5	ASLRSHSGNTIY
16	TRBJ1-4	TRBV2	ASSSTWPDRRTNEKLF
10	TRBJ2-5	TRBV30	AWSGQGGTQY
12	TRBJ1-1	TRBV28	ASSPGVSVTEAF
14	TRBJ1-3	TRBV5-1	ASSLVWRGTGNTIY
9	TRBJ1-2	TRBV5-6	ASSFAFGYT